In its sample, the clone carrying this TCR beta chain is medium-sized (0.01 to 0.1%). Its antigen remains unidentified. This sample stems from a study of T cell repertoires in aging, cancer and after chemotherapy. Background on the study: Donor ages fell into six groups from 30 or younger up to 70 or older. Study-level findings and limits: Across the chemotherapy interval, each cancer cohort showed higher median generation probability, suggesting thymic rebound. Healthy donors lost TCR diversity with age mainly through richness, cancer patients through richness and evenness.

Amplification of TCR beta used genomic DNA extracted from peripheral blood. Multiplex touch-down PCR with TRB-A/B primers amplified rearranged V-D-J TRB sequences. TCRdb called the multiplex PCR reads again in MiXCR, with one record for every CDR3 protein. The table shows about 1,300 distinct CDR3 sequences, with 15% to 20% occurring only once. The sequenced material came from blood. The receptor was isolated from a human donor with a solid tumor.

CDR3 region: CASSTAFNYGYTF. The CDR3 DNA is TGTGCCAGCAGTACGGCATTCAACTATGGCTACACCTTC. This chain uses TRBV27 with TRBJ1-2, with D hard to call. Trimming cost V 5 bases and J 2 bases, with 9 bases left between them. The germline V gene has CDR1 MNHEY and CDR2 SMNVEV (reference sequence). This CDR3 has 13 amino acids.